What follows describes a single T cell receptor (beta chain). Those who participated ranged in age from roughly 18 to 90 years and resided in some 24 US areas. What the recovered Cohort 3 donors had was two negative PCRs, clearance, or symptom resolution. This entry is derived from a study of blood T cell repertoires in COVID-19. Study as a whole: The cDNA or gDNA used as material had been derived from T cells, B-cell-depleted T cells, or PBMCs.

As originally analysed: Scientists estimated how many nucleated cells there were by amplifying reference gene primers. The repertoire was sequenced with immunoSEQ multiplex PCR; TCRdb's copy has only in-frame clones and lacks some. From that table come the V and J calls and clone size; the DNA was used to work out D and trimming. The sample lists approximately 190,000 clones; approximately 84% were seen once. The V end was cut by 1 base, the J end by 4 bases, with 15 bases between. CDR1 is SGHTS, CDR2 YDEGEE, per germline. This CDR3 is built from 16 residues. This clonotype was obtained from a man aged 35 to 55 who had recovered from COVID-19. This chain connects TRBV5-8 to TRBJ1-5; D unclear. The sequencing sample was made of PBMCs or T cells enriched from blood (not recorded which). CDR3 nucleotides: TGTGCCAGCAGCTTGTTGTCAGCGGCAGGAAATCAGCCCCAGCATTTT. Its translation is CASSLLSAAGNQPQHF.